The entry below gives a single T cell receptor beta chain sequence along with its context. Its antigen is unknown. This sample is part of a study of T-cell memory formation after mild COVID-19. Study at large: For the most part, TCR clusters were specific to one donor.

Per germline, CDR1 DFQATT and CDR2 SNEGSKA (reference sequence). V lost 6 bases to trimming and J lost 2 bases; unmatched junction nucleotides: 11. The CDR3 extends over 15 amino acids. General study points: Clones shrinking from day 15 to 85 showed even CD4/CD8 mixes; later expanders tilted CD4+. Largely, contracting CD4+ clones fell within CM and EM, and contracting CD8+ clones within EMRA. Memory sampled before infection contained some responding clones, suggesting cross-reactive memory joined.

Each CDR3 protein gets one entry after TCRdb re-called the 5' RACE reads with MiXCR. Here the sample spans under 450,000 distinct CDR3 sequences, more than 20% being singletons. This chain joins TRBV20-1 and TRBJ2-3, with 7 positions matching TRBD1. The sequenced material came from PBMCs or a T cell subset sorted from them (not recorded which). The receptor was isolated from a man aged 18 to 30 who had mild COVID-19 (a few samples of this study predate the infection). Cell type and time point are not known. The CDR3 here is CSAPNPGGITDTQYF. The CDR3, as DNA: TGCAGTGCCCCGAACCCAGGGGGAATCACAGATACGCAGTATTTT.